This record concerns one TCR beta chain sequence. Its antigen is unidentified. PCR used 60 Vbeta primers and 13 Jbeta primers. Clones were read by immunoSEQ multiplex PCR, and TCRdb kept only the in-frame ones, dropping some. Of 45,000 to 65,000 clones listed, around three quarters are singletons. J gave up 6 bases and V 4 bases, and 9 bases lay outside the gene matches. The CDR3 loop spans 16 amino acids. Germline values: CDR1 SNHLY, CDR2 FYNNEI. This sample is drawn from a study of cytomegalovirus exposure and HLA in healthy donors. Overall study context: A data release that came early held some 84 million unique TCRs from HLA-typed donors. Findings and limits, study-wide: Reportedly, cytomegalovirus status was diagnosed with high sensitivity and specificity.

Sequencing was performed on PBMCs. The chain has TRBV2 and TRBJ2-4, with TRBD2 matching 10 bases. This receptor was identified in a woman in her fifties or sixties in good health and CMV-seropositive. CDR3 sequence reads: CASSGGTLAGGNIQYF. DNA of the CDR3: TGTGCCAGCAGTGGGGGAACCTTAGCGGGGGGAAACATTCAGTACTTC.